Following are 26 T cell receptor beta chains from one sample sequenced in a study of blood T cell repertoires in COVID-19. The method was immunoSEQ multiplex PCR; TCRdb's version includes in-frame clones alone and lacks a portion of them. This table has around 230,000 clones, 85% to 90% appearing once. Input material: peripheral blood. The receptors here all came from a man aged 45 to 65 with COVID-19, enrolled during active disease.

DNA of the CDR3: TGTGCCAGCAGTACGACGGGACTAGGTAACAATGAGCAGTTCTTC. Residues: CASSTTGLGNNEQFF. This chain connects TRBV9 to TRBJ2-1, with 8 nucleotides matching TRBD2. The germline CDR1 and CDR2 sequences are SGDLS and YYNGEE. V shed 5 bases, J shed 5 bases, and the junction held 9 bases outside the gene matches. This CDR3 is 15 amino acids long.

The chain joins TRBV2 to TRBJ1-4; 7 bases agree with TRBD1. V lost 5 bases and J lost 5; bases outside the gene matches: 5. Looked up from germline, CDR1 is SNHLY and CDR2 is FYNNEI. CDR3 size: 14 residues. The DNA for the CDR3 is TGTGCCAGCAGTTCCGGGACAGAAAATGAAAAACTGTTTTTT. This translates into CASSSGTENEKLFF.

The chain links TRBV6-2 or TRBV6-3 to TRBJ1-6, with 9 bases aligning to TRBD1. After removal of 5 bases from V and 10 bases from J, the junction contained 12 bases not matched to a gene. Germline assignment: CDR1 MNHEY and CDR2 SVGEGT. The CDR3 totals 16 residues. CDR3 region: CASSRTGQGVKSPLHF. Here the CDR3 DNA reads TGTGCCAGCAGTAGAACGGGACAGGGCGTAAAATCACCCCTCCACTTT.

V usage is TRBV27 and J usage is TRBJ2-5; 9 nucleotides agree with TRBD1. CDR1 is MNHEY, CDR2 SMNVEV, per germline (reference sequence). CDR3 length: 18 amino acids. The V gene end was trimmed by 3 bases and the J gene end by 5 bases; junction bases not matched to a gene: 16. CDR3 in DNA: TGTGCCAGCAGTTTCATATCAGGACAGGGGAGTTTGTCGGAGACCCAGTACTTC. This encodes CASSFISGQGSLSETQYF.

The V gene is TRBV24-1, the J gene TRBJ2-1; TRBD2 aligns across 10 bases. The CDR3 has 24 residues. Germline V gives CDR1 KGHDR, CDR2 SFDVKD. Losses at the gene ends were 3 bases for V and 0 bases for J; bases not matched to a gene: 25. Here the CDR3 reads CATSDIGGLAGVIGASGSYNEQFF. The DNA for the CDR3 is TGTGCCACCAGTGATATTGGGGGGCTAGCGGGAGTGATTGGGGCATCTGGCTCCTACAATGAGCAGTTCTTC.

V gene TRBV25-1 combines with J gene TRBJ1-1; 8 nucleotides match TRBD1. The CDR3 sequence is 16 residues long. J was trimmed by 6 bases and V by 6 bases; bases with no gene match: 15. Germline CDR1 reads MGHDK; CDR2 reads SYGVNS. As DNA, the CDR3 is TGTGCCAGCAGCCCCACCAGGACAGGGACGGACGCTGAAGCTTTCTTT. Translation gives CASSPTRTGTDAEAFF.

The chain uses TRBV12-3 or TRBV12-4 and TRBJ1-1; no reliable D call. V was pared by 6 bases and J by 6 bases, with 11 bases between. The CDR3 covers 12 residues. In nucleotides, the CDR3 is TGTGCCAGCAGACCCCATCGGTCTGAAGCTTTCTTT. It yields the protein CASRPHRSEAFF.

The rearrangement links TRBV27 to TRBJ2-1; 9 bases align to TRBD2. This CDR3 has 19 residues. The germline V gene encodes CDR1 MNHEY and CDR2 SMNVEV (reference sequence). Trimming took 5 bases from V and 4 from J; bases not matched to a gene: 18. This chain's CDR3 is CASSTQSLTVAGVYNEQFF. CDR3 nucleotides: TGTGCCAGCAGTACACAATCACTGACTGTAGCGGGAGTATACAATGAGCAGTTCTTC.

The chain is built from TRBV6-5 and TRBJ1-1; 7 positions agree with TRBD1. V lost 0 bases to trimming and J lost 3 bases; unmatched junction nucleotides: 7. CDR1 MNHEY and CDR2 SVGAGI come from the germline V gene. This CDR3 has 16 amino acids. The CDR3 DNA is TGTGCCAGCAGTTACTCGCCAGACAGGGTTGACACTGAAGCTTTCTTT. Protein product: CASSYSPDRVDTEAFF.

This clone was found once. The V gene is TRBV5-1, the J gene TRBJ2-7; 7 nucleotides line up with TRBD1. CDR3 size: 15 residues. V trimming: 0 bases; J trimming: 0 bases; junction bases outside the gene matches: 3. In germline, CDR1 is SGHRS, CDR2 YFSETQ. The CDR3 reads CASSLGTGFSYEQYF. In DNA, the CDR3 is TGCGCCAGCAGCTTGGGGACAGGTTTCTCCTACGAGCAGTACTTC.

V and J are TRBV28 and TRBJ1-5, with TRBD1 matching over 7 bases. The CDR3 covers 15 residues. Germline loops: CDR1 MDHEN, CDR2 SYDVKM. V lost 7 bases and J lost 2; bases outside the gene matches: 8. The CDR3 sequence is CASTYTDRGNQPQHF. CDR3 sequence (DNA): TGTGCCAGCACCTATACCGACAGGGGCAATCAGCCCCAGCATTTT.

V usage is TRBV2 and J usage is TRBJ1-5, with TRBD1 as a possible D gene (5 bases). Per the germline V gene, CDR1 is SNHLY and CDR2 is FYNNEI. V lost 3 bases and J 2 bases, leaving 11 bases between the germline ends. The CDR3 contains 15 residues. The CDR3 here is CASSDHGGGNQPQHF. The CDR3 nucleotides are TGTGCCAGCAGTGATCACGGGGGTGGCAATCAGCCCCAGCATTTT.

The chain uses TRBV6-6 and TRBJ2-1, with D tentatively TRBD1 (6 bases). The length of the CDR3 is 14 residues. Germline CDR1 MNHNY, CDR2 SVGAGI (reference sequence). Trimming removed 8 bases at V and 2 bases at J, with 13 bases between. The CDR3 spells CASQESGAYNEQFF. CDR3 DNA sequence: TGTGCCAGCCAGGAGTCAGGGGCCTACAATGAGCAGTTCTTC.

Comment on this clone: Relative to the germline gene, one junction end is altered; a read error may explain this. The CDR3 is CASSQQGTDTQYF. DNA for the CDR3: TGTGCTAGCAGTCAACAGGGTACAGATACGCAGTATTTT. The chain carries TRBV7-7 and TRBJ2-3; D is possibly TRBD1 (6 bases). This CDR3 region has 13 residues. Germline V lookup: CDR1 SSHAT, CDR2 FNYEAQ (reference sequence).

The chain recombines TRBV5-1 with TRBJ2-3; TRBD2 matches at 14 bases. V lost 3 bases and J lost 4; bases outside the gene matches: 4. Germline CDR1 SGHRS, CDR2 YFSETQ. The CDR3 is made up of 16 amino acids. CDR3 in amino acids: CASSSGTSGSPDTQYF. The CDR3 DNA reads TGCGCCAGCAGCTCGGGGACTAGCGGGAGTCCAGATACGCAGTATTTT.

The V and J genes are TRBV30 and TRBJ1-2; 7 bases match TRBD1. The CDR3 is made up of 13 amino acids. J lost 2 bases, V lost 5 bases, and 5 bases had no gene match. CDR1 GTSNPN and CDR2 SVGIG come from the germline V gene (reference sequence). Here the CDR3 reads CAWYRGLNYGYTF. The CDR3 DNA follows: TGTGCCTGGTACAGGGGTCTAAACTATGGCTACACCTTC.

The chain carries TRBV12-3 or TRBV12-4 and TRBJ2-3; D is unclear. This CDR3 region has 13 residues. Trimming shortened V by 3 bases and J by 2 bases, and 6 bases separated the two germline ends. The DNA for the CDR3 is TGTGCCAGCAGTTTTGACTCCACAGATACGCAGTATTTT. It specifies CASSFDSTDTQYF.

The chain combines TRBV28 with TRBJ2-4; D remains ambiguous. The length of the CDR3 is 13 residues. Germline V lookup: CDR1 MDHEN, CDR2 SYDVKM. The V end lost 2 bases, the J end lost 4 bases, and 6 bases lay between the germline ends. CDR3 in amino acids: CASSLGRKNIQYF. The CDR3 DNA is TGTGCCAGCAGTTTAGGCAGAAAAAACATTCAGTACTTC.

The J gene is TRBJ2-1, the V gene TRBV2, with no clear D. V shed 6 bases and J shed 4 bases, with 13 bases lying between them. Germline V gene sequence: CDR1 SNHLY, CDR2 FYNNEI. This CDR3 comprises 14 residues. The DNA for the CDR3 is TGTGCCAGCAGGCTTGGAGAAATGTACAATGAGCAGTTCTTC. Residues: CASRLGEMYNEQFF.

CDR3 loop: CASSVQYNEQFF. CDR3 nucleotides: TGTGCCAGCAGTGTCCAGTACAATGAGCAGTTCTTC. The chain couples TRBV2 to TRBJ2-1; D call uncertain. Germline lookup yields CDR1 SNHLY and CDR2 FYNNEI. V was shortened by 4 bases and J by 4 bases, with 5 bases between the two germline ends. The CDR3 sequence is 12 residues long.

The chain links TRBV2 to TRBJ2-7; unclear D gene. The CDR3 runs to 12 residues. The V gene's germline CDR1 is SNHLY and CDR2 FYNNEI. With 6 bases removed from V and 0 bases from J, the gap between germline ends came to 6 bases. CDR3 coding DNA: TGTGCCAGCAGAACAGACTCCTACGAGCAGTACTTC. This sequence encodes CASRTDSYEQYF.

CDR3 sequence reads: CASSPPGYSGNTIYF. In DNA form, the CDR3 reads TGTGCCAGCTCACCACCGGGCTATTCTGGAAACACCATATATTTT. The chain carries TRBV18 and TRBJ1-3; D is unclear. V shed 0 bases and J shed 1 base, with 7 bases lying between them. The CDR3 has 15 residues. Per the germline V gene, CDR1 is KGHSH and CDR2 is LQKENI.

This rearrangement joins TRBV6-5 to TRBJ1-6, with 9 bases identical to TRBD1. Germline V CDR1 and CDR2: MNHEY, SVGAGI. The V segment lost 4 bases and the J segment 9 bases; nucleotides outside the gene matches: 10. This CDR3 spans 16 amino acids. CDR3 protein: CASSLLQGARGSPLHF. The CDR3 DNA reads as TGTGCCAGCAGTTTATTACAGGGGGCGCGAGGTTCACCCCTCCACTTT.

This chain joins TRBV9 and TRBJ1-3; D is ambiguous. This CDR3 is 15 amino acids long. V was pared by 0 bases and J by 0 bases, with 7 bases between. Germline V CDR1 and CDR2: SGDLS, YYNGEE. The CDR3 nucleotides are TGTGCCAGCAGCGTAGGGCACCTCTCTGGAAACACCATATATTTT. Residues: CASSVGHLSGNTIYF.

The chain links TRBV2 to TRBJ2-5, with D hard to call. The CDR3 has 13 residues. The germline V and J ends were trimmed by 4 bases and 4 bases, with 10 bases remaining between them. Germline V CDR1 and CDR2: SNHLY, FYNNEI. The CDR3 DNA reads as TGTGCCAGCAGTGTCGAACCGAGAGAGACCCAGTACTTC. It codes for CASSVEPRETQYF.

This chain joins TRBV18 and TRBJ1-5; D gene unclear. The V end lost 4 bases, the J end lost 4 bases, and 8 bases lay between the germline ends. CDR3 length equals 13 residues. Germline V gene lookup returns CDR1 KGHSH and CDR2 LQKENI. The CDR3 bases are TGTGCCAGCTCACAGAAACAGAATCAGCCCCAGCATTTT. Its translation is CASSQKQNQPQHF.